The 4 T cell receptor beta chains below come from one sample, sequenced in a study of long-term antiretroviral therapy in people with HIV. Runs used v3.0 of the immunoSEQ assay and were done at survey level. The protocol was immunoSEQ multiplex PCR, while the TCRdb copy is restricted to in-frame clones and leaves out a portion. The sample holds about 38,000 clones; roughly 76% are singletons and the top ten take 5.2%. The starting material was unsorted PBMCs, obtained 1.5 years after starting antiretroviral therapy. These receptors were taken from a man between 18 and 29 years old with HIV.

The CDR3 region is CASSLGQGTAEAFF. The CDR3 DNA sequence: TGCGCCAGCAGCCTCGGACAGGGGACGGCTGAAGCTTTCTTT. J is TRBJ1-1 and V is TRBV4-1; 9 positions agree with TRBD1. The CDR3 covers 14 residues. With V trimmed by 4 bases and J by 6 bases, 6 bases remained unmatched. Germline V gene lookup returns CDR1 MGHRA and CDR2 YSYEKL.

This clone appeared once. The V and J genes are TRBV7-8 and TRBJ2-7; D possibly corresponds to TRBD2 (5 bases). The germline V gene encodes CDR1 SGHVS and CDR2 FQNEAQ. Trimming removed 0 bases at V and 4 bases at J, with 22 bases between. The CDR3 spans 18 residues. The CDR3 is CASSLAGSGPPPGYEQYF. Written as DNA, the CDR3 is TGTGCCAGCAGCTTAGCAGGAAGCGGACCCCCTCCCGGGTACGAGCAGTACTTC.

The table lists this clone with a count of one. The chain links TRBV5-1 to TRBJ2-3; tentatively, D is TRBD1 (5 bases). V dropped 4 bases and J dropped 4 bases, with 13 bases sitting between them. Germline assignment: CDR1 SGHRS and CDR2 YFSETQ. The CDR3 has 14 residues. In nucleotides, the CDR3 is TGCGCCAGCAGCCTACAACCGACAGCAGATACGCAGTATTTT. Translating gives CASSLQPTADTQYF.

The V call is TRBV29-1, the J call TRBJ2-5, with TRBD1 matching over 8 bases. This CDR3 has 12 residues. The V gene end was trimmed by 7 bases and the J gene end by 5 bases; junction bases not matched to a gene: 6. CDR1 is SQVTM and CDR2 is ANQGSEA in the germline V gene. As DNA, the CDR3 is TGCAGCGCTGACAGGGGTGGCGAGACCCAGTACTTC. It yields the protein CSADRGGETQYF.